This TCR beta chain was profiled in a study of T cell responses to AZD1222 COVID-19 vaccine. Measured with immunoSEQ multiplex PCR; TCRdb has only the in-frame clones, and not every one. This table holds about 140,000 clones, under 95% found once. In its sample, this clone was seen once. The length of the CDR3 is 15 residues. V was cut by 4 bases and J by 2 bases, with 15 bases left in between. In germline, CDR1 is SGHKS, CDR2 YYEKEE (reference sequence). This sequence joins TRBV5-5 and TRBJ1-1, with D perhaps matching TRBD1 (5 bases). The sample here was peripheral blood, taken on day 0 of AZD1222 vaccination. This TCR came from an adult in good health. CDR3 DNA sequence: TGTGCCAGCAGCCCAAAGGGCAGGGTTAACACTGAAGCTTTCTTT. It translates to CASSPKGRVNTEAFF.